A single sample is the source of the 26 T cell receptor beta chains below, sequenced in a study of identifying expanded T cells in peripheral blood. Profiled with immunoSEQ multiplex PCR; TCRdb holds only in-frame clones, not every one. The sample includes around 50,000 clones, approximately 90% of them seen just once. The sequencing input was blood. These receptors were obtained from a person between 18 and 70 years old in good health.

Here the CDR3 reads CASSKRESGEPYEQYF. The DNA for the CDR3 is TGTGCCAGCAGCAAGAGGGAGTCCGGGGAACCCTACGAGCAGTACTTC. The chain employs TRBV21-1 and TRBJ2-7; no DNA check was done on the table's D call, TRBD2. TRBV21-1 is deemed a pseudogene. This CDR3 contains 16 residues.

The chain links TRBV7-2 to TRBJ2-7; D is possibly TRBD2 (6 bases). Trimming cost V 3 bases and J 6 bases, with 15 bases left between them. The V gene's germline CDR1 is SGHTA and CDR2 FQGNSA. The CDR3 totals 14 residues. The CDR3 here is CASSFGQGGSEQYF. CDR3 coding DNA: TGTGCCAGCAGCTTCGGGCAGGGAGGATCCGAGCAGTACTTC. Full variable domain (rest looked up from reference TRBV7-2 and TRBJ2-7): GAGVSQSPSNKVTEKGKDVELRCDPISGHTALYWYRQSLGQGLEFLIYFQGNSAPDKSGLPSDRFSAERTGGSVSTLTIQRTQQEDSAVYLCASSFGQGGSEQYFGPGTRLTVT.

J is TRBJ1-1 and V is TRBV7-2, with a tentative D call TRBD1 (5 bases). V lost 4 bases and J 4 bases, leaving 16 bases between the germline ends. The CDR3 loop spans 15 amino acids. Germline CDR1 and CDR2: SGHTA and FQGNSA. The CDR3 loop is CASSSRGNMITEAFF. In DNA, the CDR3 is TGTGCCAGCAGCTCCCGGGGGAATATGATCACTGAAGCTTTCTTT.

This chain uses TRBV20-1 with TRBJ1-1; D uncertain. This CDR3 contains 11 residues. The germline V gene encodes CDR1 DFQATT and CDR2 SNEGSKA (reference sequence). V was cut by 5 bases and J by 7 bases, with 11 bases left in between. The CDR3 coding sequence is TGCAGTGCTCGGCGGGGAAATGAAGCTTTCTTT. It specifies CSARRGNEAFF.

This rearrangement joins TRBV6-5 to TRBJ2-2, with D unclear. Per the germline V gene, CDR1 is MNHEY and CDR2 is SVGAGI. Trimming stripped 0 bases from V and 1 base from J, with 6 bases between. CDR3 length: 15 residues. CDR3 loop: CASSYSKMNTGELFF. Written as DNA, the CDR3 is TGTGCCAGCAGTTACTCGAAAATGAACACCGGGGAGCTGTTTTTT.

The rearrangement links TRBV9 to TRBJ2-1; no clear D gene. CDR1 and CDR2 (germline): SGDLS, YYNGEE. The germline V and J ends were trimmed by 0 bases and 6 bases, with 7 bases remaining between them. The CDR3 length is 13 residues. CDR3 region: CASSVGLFNEQFF. The CDR3 DNA reads TGTGCCAGCAGCGTAGGGCTGTTCAATGAGCAGTTCTTC.

The CDR3 is CAANEGGRETQYF. Written as DNA, the CDR3 is TGTGCCGCTAACGAAGGGGGCAGGGAGACCCAGTACTTC. This chain joins TRBV15 and TRBJ2-5; TRBD1 matches at 7 bases. Losses at the gene ends were 11 bases for V and 5 bases for J; bases not matched to a gene: 11. The CDR3 totals 13 residues. Germline CDR1 is LNHNV and CDR2 is YYDKDF (reference sequence).

This clone has just one count. The genes are TRBV28 and TRBJ2-5; D call uncertain. V lost 1 base, J lost 5 bases, and 8 bases lay in between. The CDR3 totals 13 residues. Germline CDR1 and CDR2: MDHEN and SYDVKM. The CDR3 sequence is CASSLFALETQYF. The CDR3 DNA sequence: TGTGCCAGCAGTTTATTCGCTCTTGAGACCCAGTACTTC. Combining the CDR3 with reference TRBV28 and TRBJ2-5 gives the whole variable domain DVKVTQSSRYLVKRTGEKVFLECVQDMDHENMFWYRQDPGLGLRLIYFSYDVKMKEKGDIPEGYSVSREKKERFSLILESASTNQTSMYLCASSLFALETQYFGPGTRLLVL.

This clone has just a few counts. This rearrangement joins TRBV19 to TRBJ1-1; D might be TRBD1 (6 bases). Trimming pared 3 bases from V and 7 bases from J, leaving 12 bases between. Germline V CDR1 and CDR2: LNHDA, SQIVND (reference sequence). CDR3 length: 13 residues. CDR3 sequence reads: CASSILGGGEAFF. CDR3 bases: TGTGCCAGTAGTATCTTAGGGGGGGGTGAAGCTTTCTTT.

This clone showed up just once. The V gene is TRBV5-4, the J gene TRBJ2-5; weak D call: TRBD1 (6 bases). The CDR3 extends over 15 amino acids. Germline values: CDR1 SGHNT, CDR2 YYREEE (reference sequence). V was cut by 2 bases and J by 2 bases, with 13 bases left in between. The CDR3 sequence is CASSFNTGSQETQYF. The CDR3 bases are TGTGCCAGCAGCTTTAACACAGGGAGTCAAGAGACCCAGTACTTC.

There are a few counts of this clone. The rearrangement joins TRBV6-5 to TRBJ2-7, with D perhaps matching TRBD1 (5 bases). CDR3 length equals 13 residues. Germline values: CDR1 MNHEY, CDR2 SVGAGI. V gave up 2 bases and J gave up 6 bases, with 11 bases separating them. The chain's CDR3 is CASSYTQGSEQYF. The CDR3 bases are TGTGCCAGCAGTTACACCCAGGGAAGCGAGCAGTACTTC.

The V call is TRBV12-5, the J call TRBJ2-6; unclear D gene. There are 23 residues in the CDR3. Per the germline V gene, CDR1 is LGHNT and CDR2 is FRNRAP. The ends were cut back, 0 bases at V and 3 bases at J, with 30 bases in the middle. The CDR3 sequence: CASGLVPNYGPSSHVSGANVLTF. The CDR3 nucleotides are TGTGCTAGTGGTTTGGTGCCCAACTATGGACCGTCGTCGCATGTAAGTGGGGCCAACGTCCTGACTTTC. The complete variable domain, with remaining parts taken from reference TRBV12-5 and TRBJ2-6, reads DARVTQTPRHKVTEMGQEVTMRCQPILGHNTVFWYRQTMMQGLELLAYFRNRAPLDDSGMPKDRFSAEMPDATLATLKIQPSEPRDSAVYFCASGLVPNYGPSSHVSGANVLTFGAGSRLTVL.

V and J are TRBV28 and TRBJ2-3, with no clear D. V lost 2 bases to trimming and J lost 4 bases, with 7 bases between them. Germline V gene sequence: CDR1 MDHEN, CDR2 SYDVKM. The CDR3 loop spans 13 amino acids. The CDR3 bases are TGTGCCAGCAGTTTAGATGGGGCAGATACGCAGTATTTT. Translation: CASSLDGADTQYF.

The J gene is TRBJ2-5, the V gene TRBV5-6, with unresolved D. V was trimmed by 1 base and J by 2 bases, leaving 0 bases between them. There are 11 residues in the CDR3. Germline V gene data show CDR1 as SGHDT and CDR2 as YYEEEE. CDR3 bases: TGTGCCAGCAGCTTGCAAGAGACCCAGTACTTC. Its translation: CASSLQETQYF.

This sequence joins TRBV5-1 and TRBJ2-3; 10 bases map to TRBD1. The CDR3 length is 16 residues. The junction had 4 bases not matched to a gene; V was cut back by 0 bases and J by 3 bases. Per the germline V gene, CDR1 is SGHRS and CDR2 is YFSETQ. The CDR3 loop reads CASSLAWDRGTDTQYF. The DNA of the CDR3 is TGCGCCAGCAGCTTGGCTTGGGACAGGGGAACAGATACGCAGTATTTT.

This chain links TRBV7-2 with TRBJ2-5, with 8 bases matching TRBD2. The CDR3 runs to 17 residues. Germline V lookup: CDR1 SGHTA, CDR2 FQGNSA. J was trimmed by 6 bases and V by 3 bases; bases with no gene match: 15. The CDR3 reads CASSLGAGTRPTKTQYF. The CDR3 region has the DNA TGTGCCAGCAGCTTGGGGGCCGGGACTAGGCCTACGAAGACCCAGTACTTC.

This sequence joins TRBV5-1 and TRBJ1-4; D is possibly TRBD1 (5 bases). CDR1 is SGHRS, CDR2 YFSETQ, per germline. The CDR3 is 14 residues long. V lost 0 bases and J 5 bases, leaving 8 bases between the germline ends. For the CDR3, the DNA is TGCGCCAGCAGCTTGGGACAGCCCAATGAAAAACTGTTTTTT. As protein: CASSLGQPNEKLFF. Based on the CDR3 plus reference TRBV5-1 and TRBJ1-4, the full variable domain is KAGVTQTPRYLIKTRGQQVTLSCSPISGHRSVSWYQQTPGQGLQFLFEYFSETQRNKGNFPGRFSGRQFSNSRSEMNVSTLELGDSALYLCASSLGQPNEKLFFGSGTQLSVL.

CDR3 DNA sequence: TGTGCCAGCAGTGACGCGAAAAACAGGGAGACGAATGAAAAACTGTTTTTT. Amino acid sequence: CASSDAKNRETNEKLFF. The V call is TRBV6-4, the J call TRBJ1-4, with D perhaps TRBD1 (6 bases). V shed 2 bases and J shed 5 bases, with 18 bases lying between them. The germline CDR1 and CDR2 sequences are MRHNA and SNTAGT. This CDR3 spans 17 amino acids.

The CDR3 reads CASMAGGNIQYF. CDR3 DNA sequence: TGTGCCAGCATGGCCGGGGGAAACATTCAGTACTTC. The chain carries TRBV7-9 and TRBJ2-4; maybe TRBD2 (6 bases). Trimming stripped 7 bases from V and 6 bases from J, with 10 bases between. This CDR3 region has 12 residues. The germline CDR1 and CDR2 sequences are SEHNR and FQNEAQ (reference sequence).

The chain uses TRBV30 and TRBJ2-2, with a tentative D call TRBD2 (6 bases). V dropped 3 bases and J dropped 3 bases, with 11 bases sitting between them. The CDR3 is 14 amino acids. The V gene's germline CDR1 is GTSNPN and CDR2 SVGIG (reference sequence). The chain's CDR3 is CAWRPGVDTGELFF. The CDR3 DNA reads as TGTGCCTGGAGACCGGGGGTGGACACCGGGGAGCTGTTTTTT.

The chain carries TRBV9 and TRBJ2-1; D not resolved. This CDR3 has 14 amino acids. The V gene's germline CDR1 is SGDLS and CDR2 YYNGEE. Trimming removed 0 bases at V and 0 bases at J, with 4 bases between. CDR3 protein: CASSVASSYNEQFF. CDR3 nucleotides: TGTGCCAGCAGCGTAGCAAGCTCCTACAATGAGCAGTTCTTC.

As for this clone: The sample carries other DNA sequences with the same CDR3. V gene TRBV5-1 combines with J gene TRBJ2-7; no definite D call. This CDR3 is 11 amino acids long. Between the trimmed V and J ends, which lost 5 bases and 3 bases, there was a span of 6 bases. Germline V gene data show CDR1 as SGHRS and CDR2 as YFSETQ. The CDR3 spells CASRDGYEQYF. The DNA for the CDR3 is TGCGCCAGCAGGGACGGCTACGAGCAGTACTTC.

The V gene is TRBV30, the J gene TRBJ2-1, with 10 nucleotides matching TRBD1. CDR1 and CDR2 from the germline V gene are GTSNPN and SVGIG (reference sequence). The V and J ends lost 4 bases and 9 bases, in that order; junction bases with no gene match: 12. This CDR3 spans 15 amino acids. CDR3 sequence reads: CAWTGQGGYLGEQFF. The CDR3 nucleotides read TGTGCCTGGACAGGACAGGGGGGATATCTAGGTGAGCAGTTCTTC.

This chain uses TRBV7-2 with TRBJ2-2; 11 bases agree with TRBD2. The CDR3 totals 18 residues. The germline V gene encodes CDR1 SGHTA and CDR2 FQGNSA. V lost 5 bases and J lost 4; bases outside the gene matches: 12. The CDR3 spells CASSRRSGGALITGELFF. CDR3 bases: TGTGCCAGCAGCCGGCGTAGCGGGGGGGCCTTAATCACCGGGGAGCTGTTTTTT.

The chain is built from TRBV29-1 and TRBJ1-1; tentative D call: TRBD1 (6 bases). This CDR3 has 12 amino acids. Per germline, CDR1 SQVTM and CDR2 ANQGSEA. The V and J ends lost 7 bases and 3 bases respectively, with 12 bases between them. This chain's CDR3 is CSGGQWDTEAFF. CDR3 nucleotides: TGCAGCGGGGGACAATGGGACACTGAAGCTTTCTTT.

The genes are TRBV7-2 and TRBJ1-3; 8 bases map to TRBD1. Germline V lookup: CDR1 SGHTA, CDR2 FQGNSA. The CDR3 length is 17 residues. V was clipped by 6 bases and J by 0 bases; unmatched bases: 10. CDR3 residues: CASSSNQGATSGNTIYF. For the CDR3, the DNA is TGTGCCAGCAGTTCGAATCAGGGGGCCACCTCTGGAAACACCATATATTTT.